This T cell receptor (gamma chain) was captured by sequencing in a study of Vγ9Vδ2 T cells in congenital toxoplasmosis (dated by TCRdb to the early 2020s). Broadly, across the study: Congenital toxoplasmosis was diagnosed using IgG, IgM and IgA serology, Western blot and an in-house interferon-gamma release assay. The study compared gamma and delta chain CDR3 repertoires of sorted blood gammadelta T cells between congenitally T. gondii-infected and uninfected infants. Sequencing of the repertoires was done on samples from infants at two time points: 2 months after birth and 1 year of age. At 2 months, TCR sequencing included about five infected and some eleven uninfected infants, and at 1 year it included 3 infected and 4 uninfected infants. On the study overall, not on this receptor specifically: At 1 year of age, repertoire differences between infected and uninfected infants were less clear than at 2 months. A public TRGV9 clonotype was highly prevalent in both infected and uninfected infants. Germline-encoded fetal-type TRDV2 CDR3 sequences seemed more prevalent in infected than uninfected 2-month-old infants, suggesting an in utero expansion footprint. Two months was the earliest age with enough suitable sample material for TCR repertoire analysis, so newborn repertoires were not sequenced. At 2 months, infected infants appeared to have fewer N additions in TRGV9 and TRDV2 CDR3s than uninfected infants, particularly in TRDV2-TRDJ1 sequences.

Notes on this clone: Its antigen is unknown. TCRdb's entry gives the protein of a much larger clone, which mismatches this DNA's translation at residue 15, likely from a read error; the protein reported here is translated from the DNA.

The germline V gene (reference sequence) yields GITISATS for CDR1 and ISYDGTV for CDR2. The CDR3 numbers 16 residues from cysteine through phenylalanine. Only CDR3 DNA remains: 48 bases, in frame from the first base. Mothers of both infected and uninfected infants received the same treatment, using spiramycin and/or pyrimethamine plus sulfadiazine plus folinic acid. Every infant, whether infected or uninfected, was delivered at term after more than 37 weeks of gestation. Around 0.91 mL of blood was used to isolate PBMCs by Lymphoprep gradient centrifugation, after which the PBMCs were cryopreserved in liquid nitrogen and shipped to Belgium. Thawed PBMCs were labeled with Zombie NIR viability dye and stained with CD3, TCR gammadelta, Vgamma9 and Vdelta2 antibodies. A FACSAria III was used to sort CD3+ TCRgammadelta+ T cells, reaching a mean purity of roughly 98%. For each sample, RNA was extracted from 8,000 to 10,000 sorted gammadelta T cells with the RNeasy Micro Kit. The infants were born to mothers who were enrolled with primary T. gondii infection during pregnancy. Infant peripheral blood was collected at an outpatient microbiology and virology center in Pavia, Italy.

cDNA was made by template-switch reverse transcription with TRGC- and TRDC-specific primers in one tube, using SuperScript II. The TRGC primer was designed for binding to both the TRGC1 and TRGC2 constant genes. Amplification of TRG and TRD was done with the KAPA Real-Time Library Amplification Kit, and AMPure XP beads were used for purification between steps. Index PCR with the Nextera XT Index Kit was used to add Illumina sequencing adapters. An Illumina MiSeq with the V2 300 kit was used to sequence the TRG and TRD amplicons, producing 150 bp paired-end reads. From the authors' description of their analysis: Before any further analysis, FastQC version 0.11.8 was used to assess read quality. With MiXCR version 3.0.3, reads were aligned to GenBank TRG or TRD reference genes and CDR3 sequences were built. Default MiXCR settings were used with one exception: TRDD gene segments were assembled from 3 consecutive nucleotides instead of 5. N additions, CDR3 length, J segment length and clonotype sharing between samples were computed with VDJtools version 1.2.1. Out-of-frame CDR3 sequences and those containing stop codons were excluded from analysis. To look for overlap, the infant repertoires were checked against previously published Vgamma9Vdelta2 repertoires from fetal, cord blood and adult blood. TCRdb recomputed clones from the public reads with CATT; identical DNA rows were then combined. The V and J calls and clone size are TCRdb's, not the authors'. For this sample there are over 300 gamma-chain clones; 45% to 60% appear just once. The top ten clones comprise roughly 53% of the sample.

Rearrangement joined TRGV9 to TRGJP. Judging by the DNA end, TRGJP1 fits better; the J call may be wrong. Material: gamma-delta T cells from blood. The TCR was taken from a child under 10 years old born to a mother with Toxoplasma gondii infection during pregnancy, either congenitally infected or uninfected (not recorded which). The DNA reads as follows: TGTGCCTTGTGGGAGGTGCAAGAGTTGGGCAAAAAAATCAAGATATTT. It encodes CALWEVQELGKKIKIF.